This TCR beta chain was recovered during a study of T cell responses to AZD1222 COVID-19 vaccine. Study conclusions and caveats: Spike was spanned by vaccine-associated CD4 TCRs, with dominance at 160-218 and 743-854. A mostly white British donor set with more females was recruited, and clonal diversity was possibly underestimated. In the spike-specific TCR repertoire, nearly half reportedly target unmutated variant regions.

Trimming stripped 0 bases from V and 9 bases from J, with 6 bases between. CDR1 is SGHAT, CDR2 FQDESV, per germline (reference sequence). This CDR3 region has 13 residues. The data were produced by immunoSEQ multiplex PCR, yet TCRdb's version contains in-frame clones alone and is incomplete. The sample records over 90,000 clones, around 83% being singletons. As for this clone: Antigen unknown.

The V and J genes are TRBV11-1 and TRBJ1-6; no clear D gene. Sequencing used peripheral blood, obtained on day 0 of AZD1222 vaccination. The TCR sequence derives from an adult in good health. CDR3 sequence: CASSLASPSPLHF. CDR3 DNA: TGTGCCAGCAGCTTAGCGTCACCTTCACCCCTCCACTTT.